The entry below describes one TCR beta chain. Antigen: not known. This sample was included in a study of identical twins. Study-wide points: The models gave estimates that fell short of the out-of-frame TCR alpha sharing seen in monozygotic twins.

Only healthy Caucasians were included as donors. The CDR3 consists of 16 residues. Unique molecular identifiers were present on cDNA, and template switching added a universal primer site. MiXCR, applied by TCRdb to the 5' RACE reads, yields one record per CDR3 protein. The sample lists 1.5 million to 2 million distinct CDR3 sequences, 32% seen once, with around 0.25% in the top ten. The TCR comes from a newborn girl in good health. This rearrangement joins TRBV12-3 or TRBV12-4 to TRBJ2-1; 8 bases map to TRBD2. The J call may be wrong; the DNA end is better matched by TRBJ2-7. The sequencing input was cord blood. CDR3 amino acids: CASSSGTRSAGNEQYF. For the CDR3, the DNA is TGTGCCAGCAGTTCAGGGACTAGAAGTGCGGGTAATGAGCAGTACTTC.